The TCR beta chain described here comes from a study of cytomegalovirus exposure and HLA in healthy donors. Overall study results and limits: Rare sequences made up most TCRs, while some public TCRs were found in many donors. As confirmed in vitro, a few CMV-associated chains were specific for CMV antigens. The study flagged approximately 180 TCR beta chains as cytomegalovirus-associated.

Turning to this clone: Antigen: not known.

The ends lost 7 bases at V and 5 bases at J; junction bases unmatched: 14. Germline V gene lookup returns CDR1 ENHRY and CDR2 SYGVKD. The length of the CDR3 is 17 residues. Repertoires were generated with immunoSEQ multiplex PCR, while TCRdb's copy carries only in-frame clones and drops some. This sample has approximately 170,000 clones, with around 85% found just once. Separate from the roughly 630-subject first cohort was the approximately 120-subject validation cohort, to which the donors belonged. The chain is built from TRBV10-3 and TRBJ2-1; 10 nucleotides align to TRBD2. The source of this sequence is a man between 18 and 29 years old in good health and CMV-seropositive. What was sequenced was PBMCs. The CDR3 DNA reads as TGTGCCATCACCTCGAGGGAGGGGACTAGCGCTAACAATGAGCAGTTCTTC. Translating it yields CAITSREGTSANNEQFF.